A single sample gave rise to the 21 T cell receptor beta chains below, sequenced in a study of cytomegalovirus exposure and HLA in healthy donors. Assay used: immunoSEQ multiplex PCR; TCRdb lists only in-frame clones, some missing. The top ten hold approximately 20% of the sample, which has roughly 95,000 clones, roughly 85% seen once. The specimen sequenced was PBMCs. The receptors derive from a man between 18 and 29 years old in good health and CMV-seropositive.

The rearrangement links TRBV27 to TRBJ2-3; 8 bases match TRBD2. The germline V gene has CDR1 MNHEY and CDR2 SMNVEV (reference sequence). V lost 5 bases to trimming and J lost 5 bases; unmatched junction nucleotides: 12. The CDR3 sequence is 16 residues long. The CDR3 sequence: CASSHRTSLGRDTQYF. CDR3 DNA sequence: TGTGCCAGCAGTCATCGGACTAGCCTTGGGAGAGATACGCAGTATTTT.

This chain connects TRBV7-9 to TRBJ2-7; D ambiguous. V shed 0 bases and J shed 5 bases, with 14 bases lying between them. This CDR3 is 15 amino acids long. In germline, CDR1 is SEHNR, CDR2 FQNEAQ (reference sequence). Here the CDR3 reads CASSLAWAVKDEQYF. In nucleotides, the CDR3 is TGTGCCAGCAGCTTAGCGTGGGCAGTCAAGGACGAGCAGTACTTC. Full variable domain (outside the CDR3, taken from reference TRBV7-9 and TRBJ2-7): DTGVSQNPRHKITKRGQNVTFRCDPISEHNRLYWYRQTLGQGPEFLTYFQNEAQLEKSRLLSDRFSAERPKGSFSTLEIQRTEQGDSAMYLCASSLAWAVKDEQYFGPGTRLTVT.

The sample holds a few counts of this clone. The rearrangement uses TRBV7-9 and TRBJ1-2; 8 nucleotides agree with TRBD1. The CDR3 length is 12 residues. Germline CDR1 is SEHNR and CDR2 is FQNEAQ (reference sequence). V lost 8 bases to trimming and J lost 6 bases; unmatched junction nucleotides: 5. The CDR3 DNA sequence: TGTGCCAGCGATCGACAGGGGAATGGCTACACCTTC. Translated: CASDRQGNGYTF.

This clone has more than one count but fewer than ten. This chain uses TRBV7-2 with TRBJ1-2; D is undetermined. Trimming took off 1 base at V and 7 bases at J, with 10 bases between the two ends. The germline V gene encodes CDR1 SGHTA and CDR2 FQGNSA. The CDR3 is made up of 13 amino acids. This CDR3 reads CASSLGSGSGYTF. CDR3 nucleotides: TGTGCCAGCAGCTTAGGATCTGGTAGTGGCTACACCTTC.

This clone was recorded many times. This sequence joins TRBV28 and TRBJ2-7, with 9 positions matching TRBD1. The germline CDR1 and CDR2 sequences are MDHEN and SYDVKM. The CDR3 is 14 residues long. J gave up 4 bases and V 5 bases, and 6 bases lay outside the gene matches. The CDR3 protein is CASSPRDREYEQYV. The CDR3 nucleotides are TGTGCCAGCAGTCCCCGGGACAGGGAGTACGAGCAGTACGTC.

The J gene is TRBJ2-7, the V gene TRBV4-1; 13 positions agree with TRBD2. CDR1 MGHRA and CDR2 YSYEKL come from the germline V gene. This CDR3 contains 18 residues. V was pared by 2 bases and J by 5 bases, with 12 bases of the junction left unmatched. The CDR3 DNA sequence: TGCGCCAGCAGCCAAAGCCGGACTAGCGGGAGCGGGCGCCACGAGCAGTACTTC. Residues: CASSQSRTSGSGRHEQYF.

The chain links TRBV7-9 to TRBJ2-7; D may be TRBD1 (5 bases). The germline V gene has CDR1 SEHNR and CDR2 FQNEAQ (reference sequence). This CDR3 contains 14 residues. Trimming removed 5 bases from V and 3 bases from J, with 14 bases in between. In nucleotides, the CDR3 is TGTGCCAGCAGCGATATGGACAAGAACTACGAGCAGTACGTC. It translates to CASSDMDKNYEQYV.

The chain carries TRBV28 and TRBJ1-2; TRBD1 is a possible D gene (5 bases). V gave up 6 bases and J gave up 1 base, with 18 bases separating them. This CDR3 has 16 residues. From germline, CDR1 is MDHEN and CDR2 SYDVKM. CDR3 sequence: CASRSPREGINYGYTF. In DNA, the CDR3 is TGTGCCAGCAGATCGCCCCGGGAGGGGATTAACTATGGCTACACCTTC.

This chain connects TRBV29-1 to TRBJ2-5; possibly TRBD2 for D (6 bases). Trimming removed 0 bases at V and 5 bases at J, with 13 bases between. The CDR3 is 14 amino acids. Germline CDR1 and CDR2: SQVTM and ANQGSEA. CDR3 nucleotides: TGCAGCGTTGAAGAGGGTAGCGGCCAGGAGACCCAGTACTTC. The encoded protein is CSVEEGSGQETQYF. Full variable domain (remainder filled in from reference TRBV29-1 and TRBJ2-5): SAVISQKPSRDICQRGTSLTIQCQVDSQVTMMFWYRQQPGQSLTLIATANQGSEATYESGFVIDKFPISRPNLTFSTLTVSNMSPEDSSIYLCSVEEGSGQETQYFGPGTRLLVL.

This chain connects TRBV27 to TRBJ2-7; perhaps TRBD1 as D (7 bases). The ends were cut back, 2 bases at V and 5 bases at J, with 10 bases in the middle. The length of the CDR3 is 13 residues. Germline CDR1 is MNHEY and CDR2 is SMNVEV (reference sequence). CDR3 sequence (DNA): TGTGCCAGCAGTTTAGGCAGGGGGGACGAGCAGTACTTC. As protein: CASSLGRGDEQYF.

This chain uses TRBV5-8 with TRBJ2-1, with 11 bases aligning to TRBD1. The CDR3 runs to 15 residues. V dropped 2 bases and J dropped 8; count of bases not matched to a gene: 6. Germline lookup yields CDR1 SGHTS and CDR2 YDEGEE. The chain's CDR3 is CASSFGQGAVDEQFF. CDR3 nucleotide sequence: TGTGCCAGCAGCTTCGGACAGGGGGCGGTGGATGAGCAGTTCTTC.

This rearrangement joins TRBV6-6 to TRBJ2-3; D is perhaps TRBD2 (5 bases). Deletions cut 6 bases from V and 8 bases from J, with 12 bases between. This CDR3 spans 12 amino acids. Germline V CDR1 and CDR2: MNHNY, SVGAGI (reference sequence). The CDR3 protein is CASRDFSGTQYF. The DNA for the CDR3 is TGTGCCAGCAGGGACTTCTCTGGTACGCAGTATTTT.

This chain joins TRBV19 and TRBJ2-7; 11 bases fit TRBD2. V trimming: 3 bases; J trimming: 6 bases; junction bases outside the gene matches: 7. CDR3 length: 15 amino acids. CDR1 is LNHDA and CDR2 is SQIVND in the germline V gene (reference sequence). CDR3 nucleotide sequence: TGTGCCAGTAGTATCTCCCCCGGGACTAGCGGCGAGCAGTACTTC. As protein: CASSISPGTSGEQYF.

The chain links TRBV5-8 to TRBJ1-4; D possibly corresponds to TRBD1 (5 bases). The CDR3 has 15 residues. The germline V gene has CDR1 SGHTS and CDR2 YDEGEE. The V and J ends lost 4 bases and 0 bases respectively, with 10 bases between them. The CDR3 nucleotides are TGTGCCAGCAGCACGGGGGTGGCAACTAATGAAAAACTGTTTTTT. Amino acids: CASSTGVATNEKLFF.

The chain links TRBV18 to TRBJ2-7; D gene unclear. Germline CDR1 and CDR2: KGHSH and LQKENI. The CDR3 is 12 amino acids. Trimming removed 3 bases at V and 3 bases at J, with 6 bases between. CDR3 bases: TGTGCCAGCTCACCCCGGGTCTACGAGCAGTACTTC. Translating it yields CASSPRVYEQYF.

This clone appeared a single time. The genes are TRBV7-2 and TRBJ1-1, with D hard to call. The CDR3 runs 13 residues. Looked up from germline, CDR1 is SGHTA and CDR2 is FQGNSA. Between the trimmed V and J ends, which lost 0 bases and 8 bases, there was a span of 10 bases. CDR3 sequence: CASSLARGWEAFF. The CDR3 DNA follows: TGTGCCAGCAGCTTAGCTCGAGGGTGGGAAGCTTTCTTT.

The chain links TRBV5-1 to TRBJ2-7; 11 bases are shared with TRBD1. The CDR3 spans 16 residues. CDR1 is SGHRS, CDR2 YFSETQ, per germline. V gave up 0 bases and J gave up 3 bases; unmatched junction bases: 5. CDR3: CASSLDAGTGGYEQYF. The CDR3 DNA follows: TGCGCCAGCAGCTTGGACGCCGGGACAGGGGGCTACGAGCAGTACTTC.

The rearrangement joins TRBV12-5 to TRBJ1-1, with 7 bases aligning to TRBD1. CDR1 is LGHNT and CDR2 is FRNRAP in the germline V gene. The CDR3 has 16 amino acids. V lost 4 bases to trimming and J lost 0 bases; unmatched junction nucleotides: 8. In nucleotides, the CDR3 is TGTGCTAGTGGTTCAAATGAGGGGGCCCTGAACACTGAAGCTTTCTTT. Its protein product is CASGSNEGALNTEAFF. Full variable domain (remainder filled in from reference TRBV12-5 and TRBJ1-1): DARVTQTPRHKVTEMGQEVTMRCQPILGHNTVFWYRQTMMQGLELLAYFRNRAPLDDSGMPKDRFSAEMPDATLATLKIQPSEPRDSAVYFCASGSNEGALNTEAFFGQGTRLTVV.

The V call is TRBV5-1, the J call TRBJ2-7; 10 bases align to TRBD2. The germline V gene encodes CDR1 SGHRS and CDR2 YFSETQ. V shed 4 bases, J shed 1 base, and the junction held 8 bases outside the gene matches. The CDR3 loop spans 16 amino acids. CDR3 sequence (DNA): TGCGCCAGCAGCCCCGGGGGGACTAGCGCTTCCTACGAGCAGTACGTC. It is translated as CASSPGGTSASYEQYV.

V gene TRBV6-6 combines with J gene TRBJ1-1, with 8 bases that match TRBD1. V was pared by 6 bases and J by 7 bases, with 7 bases of the junction left unmatched. CDR1 is MNHNY, CDR2 SVGAGI, per germline (reference sequence). The CDR3 loop spans 13 amino acids. The CDR3 region is CASSPPDRGEAFF. Here the CDR3 DNA reads TGTGCCAGCAGCCCCCCCGACAGGGGTGAAGCTTTCTTT.

J is TRBJ1-1 and V is TRBV19, with 8 bases that match TRBD1. The CDR3 is made up of 16 amino acids. Germline lookup yields CDR1 LNHDA and CDR2 SQIVND (reference sequence). J was trimmed by 6 bases and V by 6 bases; bases with no gene match: 15. The DNA of the CDR3 is TGTGCCAGTAGAGCACCTCTCCGGGACAGGACACCTGAAGCTTTCTTT. Amino acids: CASRAPLRDRTPEAFF.